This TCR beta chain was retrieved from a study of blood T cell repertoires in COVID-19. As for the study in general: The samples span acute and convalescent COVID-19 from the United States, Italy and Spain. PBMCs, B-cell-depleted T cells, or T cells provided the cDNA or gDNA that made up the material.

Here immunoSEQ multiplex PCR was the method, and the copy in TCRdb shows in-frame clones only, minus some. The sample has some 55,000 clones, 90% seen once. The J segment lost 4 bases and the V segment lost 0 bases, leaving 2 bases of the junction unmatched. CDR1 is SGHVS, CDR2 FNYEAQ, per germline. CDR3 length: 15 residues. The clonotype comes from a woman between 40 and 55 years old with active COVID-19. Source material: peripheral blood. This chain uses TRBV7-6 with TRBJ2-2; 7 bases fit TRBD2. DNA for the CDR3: TGTGCCAGCAGCTTAGCACTAGCGAGCACCGGGGAGCTGTTTTTT. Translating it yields CASSLALASTGELFF.